Sequencing of this T cell receptor beta chain was carried out in a study of cytotoxic CD8 clonotypes in ibrutinib-treated CLL. Background on the study: The taking of response samples occurred after a median approximately twelve months of treatment, with a range of 6 to 36. Whole-study results and caveats: Stable or contracted on treatment, public clonotypes were also uncommon.

Repertoires were generated with immunoSEQ multiplex PCR, while TCRdb's copy carries only in-frame clones and drops some. The sample lists approximately 23,000 clones; about 68% were seen once. A word on this clone: The antigen remains unidentified.

As input for TCR beta libraries, about 1.8 micrograms of genomic DNA came from cryopreserved PBMCs. The material was PBMCs, obtained before ibrutinib treatment. The origin of this receptor is a human donor with chronic lymphocytic leukemia.

This chain's CDR3 is CASSLGPAGVSYEQYF. The CDR3, as DNA: TGCGCCAGCAGCTTGGGCCCAGCGGGGGTCTCCTACGAGCAGTACTTC. This rearrangement joins TRBV5-1 to TRBJ2-7, with 8 bases fitting TRBD2. The ends lost 0 bases at V and 0 bases at J; junction bases unmatched: 5. The CDR3 is made up of 16 amino acids. Germline V gives CDR1 SGHRS, CDR2 YFSETQ.